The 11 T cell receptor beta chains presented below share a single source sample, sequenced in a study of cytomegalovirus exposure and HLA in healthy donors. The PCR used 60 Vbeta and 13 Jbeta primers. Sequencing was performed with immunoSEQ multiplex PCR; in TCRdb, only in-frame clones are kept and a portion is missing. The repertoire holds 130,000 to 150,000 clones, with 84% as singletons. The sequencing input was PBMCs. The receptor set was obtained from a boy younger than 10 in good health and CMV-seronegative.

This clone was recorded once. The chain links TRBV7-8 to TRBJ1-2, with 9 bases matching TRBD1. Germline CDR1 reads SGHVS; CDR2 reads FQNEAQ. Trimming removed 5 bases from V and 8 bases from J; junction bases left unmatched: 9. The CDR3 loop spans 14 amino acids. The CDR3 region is CASSAAGTGLGYTF. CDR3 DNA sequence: TGTGCCAGCAGCGCAGCCGGGACAGGGCTAGGCTACACCTTC.

This CDR3 reads CASSSDRRSTDTQYF. The CDR3 DNA is TGTGCCAGCAGTTCCGACCGGAGGAGCACAGATACGCAGTATTTT. The V and J genes are TRBV6-5 and TRBJ2-3; D may be TRBD2 (5 bases). CDR1 and CDR2 (germline): MNHEY, SVGAGI. The length of the CDR3 is 15 residues. Between the trimmed V and J ends, which lost 4 bases and 0 bases, there was a span of 11 bases.

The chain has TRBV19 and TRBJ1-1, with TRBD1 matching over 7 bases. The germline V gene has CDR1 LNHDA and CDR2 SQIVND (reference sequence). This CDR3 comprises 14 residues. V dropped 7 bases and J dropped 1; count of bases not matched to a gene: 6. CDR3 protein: CASTIQGKNTEAFF. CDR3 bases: TGTGCCAGTACCATACAGGGGAAGAACACTGAAGCTTTCTTT.

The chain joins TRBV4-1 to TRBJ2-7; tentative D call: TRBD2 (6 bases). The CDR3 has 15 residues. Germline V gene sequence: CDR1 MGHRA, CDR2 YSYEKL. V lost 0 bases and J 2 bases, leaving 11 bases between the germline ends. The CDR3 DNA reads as TGCGCCAGCAGCCAAGAACGGGGGTCCCCCTACGAGCAGTACTTC. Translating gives CASSQERGSPYEQYF.

This CDR3 is CASSPRAGEETQYF. The CDR3 DNA reads TGTGCCAGCTCACCCCGGGCAGGGGAAGAGACCCAGTACTTC. The chain employs TRBV18 and TRBJ2-5, with a tentative D call TRBD1 (6 bases). The V gene's germline CDR1 is KGHSH and CDR2 LQKENI. This CDR3 is 14 amino acids long. Trimming pared 3 bases from V and 3 bases from J, leaving 11 bases between.

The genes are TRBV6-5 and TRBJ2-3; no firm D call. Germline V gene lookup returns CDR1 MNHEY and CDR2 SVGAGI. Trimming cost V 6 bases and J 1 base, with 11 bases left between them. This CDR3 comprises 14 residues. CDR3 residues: CASRAAEGTDTQYF. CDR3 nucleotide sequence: TGTGCCAGCAGAGCCGCAGAGGGCACAGATACGCAGTATTTT.

CDR3 sequence: CASRRVFQGEGNEKLFF. Here the CDR3 DNA reads TGCGCCAGCAGAAGAGTGTTTCAGGGTGAAGGTAACGAAAAACTGTTTTTT. V is TRBV5-1 and J is TRBJ1-4; D is perhaps TRBD1 (5 bases). V lost 5 bases to trimming and J lost 8 bases, with 25 bases between them. In germline, CDR1 is SGHRS, CDR2 YFSETQ. The CDR3 spans 17 residues.

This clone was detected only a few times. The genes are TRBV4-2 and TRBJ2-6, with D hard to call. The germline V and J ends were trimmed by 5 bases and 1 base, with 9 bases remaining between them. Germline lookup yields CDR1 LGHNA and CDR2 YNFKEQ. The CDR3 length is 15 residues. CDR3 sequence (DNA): TGTGCCAGCAGCTTGGCCTTTTCTGGGGCCAACGTCCTGACTTTC. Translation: CASSLAFSGANVLTF.

In DNA form, the CDR3 reads TGTGCCAGCAGCCAACAGGGGGGAGGAACCACAGATACGCAGTATTTT. The encoded protein is CASSQQGGGTTDTQYF. V gene TRBV2 combines with J gene TRBJ2-3, with 8 bases fitting TRBD1. This CDR3 has 16 residues. V was pared by 6 bases and J by 2 bases, with 10 bases of the junction left unmatched. In germline, CDR1 is SNHLY, CDR2 FYNNEI.

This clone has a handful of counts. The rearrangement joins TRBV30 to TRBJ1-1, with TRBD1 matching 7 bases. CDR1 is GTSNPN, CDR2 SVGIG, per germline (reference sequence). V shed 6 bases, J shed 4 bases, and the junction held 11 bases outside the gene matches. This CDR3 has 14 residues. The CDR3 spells CACLSGGASTEAFF. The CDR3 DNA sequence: TGTGCCTGTCTCTCAGGGGGTGCTTCCACTGAAGCTTTCTTT.

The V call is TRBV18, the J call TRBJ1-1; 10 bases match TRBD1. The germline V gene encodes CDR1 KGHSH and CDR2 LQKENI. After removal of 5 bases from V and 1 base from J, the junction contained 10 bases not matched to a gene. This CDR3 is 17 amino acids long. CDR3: CASSTRQGAAGNTEAFF. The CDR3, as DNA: TGTGCCAGCTCAACCAGACAGGGGGCTGCGGGGAACACTGAAGCTTTCTTT.